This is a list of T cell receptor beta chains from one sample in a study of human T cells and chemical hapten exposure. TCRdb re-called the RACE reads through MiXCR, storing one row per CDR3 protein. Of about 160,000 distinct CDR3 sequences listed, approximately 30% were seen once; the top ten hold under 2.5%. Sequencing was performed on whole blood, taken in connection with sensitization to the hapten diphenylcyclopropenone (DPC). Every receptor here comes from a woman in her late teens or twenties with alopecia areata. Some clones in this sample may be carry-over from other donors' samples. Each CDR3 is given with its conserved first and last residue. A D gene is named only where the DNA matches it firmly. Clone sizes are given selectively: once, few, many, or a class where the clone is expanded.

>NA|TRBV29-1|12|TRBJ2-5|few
CSARFLGETQYF
TGCAGCGCTCGTTTCCTGGGGGAGACCCAGTACTTC
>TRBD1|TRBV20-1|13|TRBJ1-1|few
CSAPDRGSTEAFF
TGCAGTGCTCCCGACAGGGGATCCACTGAAGCTTTCTTT
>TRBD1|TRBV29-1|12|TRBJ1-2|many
CSVGQGSYGYTF
TGCAGCGTAGGACAGGGGAGCTATGGCTACACCTTC
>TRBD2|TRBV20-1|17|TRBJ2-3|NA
CSARRRTSGSGADTQYF
TGCAGTGCTAGAAGACGGACTAGCGGGAGCGGGGCAGATACGCAGTATTTT
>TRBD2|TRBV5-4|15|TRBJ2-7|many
CASSLPGTSGYEQYF
TGTGCCAGCAGCCTACCCGGGACTAGCGGCTACGAGCAGTACTTC
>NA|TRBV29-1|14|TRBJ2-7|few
CSVARGNSGYEQYF
TGCAGCGTCGCCCGGGGGAATAGCGGCTACGAGCAGTACTTC
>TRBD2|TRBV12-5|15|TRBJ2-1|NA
CASGAGGTSGREQFF
TGTGCTAGTGGGGCCGGGGGGACTAGCGGACGGGAGCAGTTCTTC
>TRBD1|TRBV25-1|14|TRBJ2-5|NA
CASSEDRAQETQYF
TGTGCCAGCTCTGAGGACAGGGCCCAAGAGACCCAGTACTTC
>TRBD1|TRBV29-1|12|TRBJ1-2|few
CSVDRTGLGYTF
TGCAGCGTAGATAGGACAGGGCTTGGCTACACCTTC
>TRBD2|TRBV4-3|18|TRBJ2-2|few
CASSQDRTSQGGTGELFF
TGCGCCAGCAGCCAAGATAGGACTAGCCAGGGAGGCACCGGGGAGCTGTTTTTT
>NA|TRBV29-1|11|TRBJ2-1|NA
CSVSGQNEQFF
TGCAGCGTCTCCGGGCAGAATGAGCAGTTCTTC
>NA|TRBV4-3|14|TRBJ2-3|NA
CASSLRSGTDTQYF
TGCGCCAGCAGCCTGCGGAGTGGAACAGATACGCAGTATTTT